This TCR beta chain is from a study of beta chain features in type 1 diabetes. This clone has only a few counts. Its antigen is as yet unknown. Reverse transcription of all isolated RNA meant that expressed TCRB transcripts were sequenced. Some clones are missing from TCRdb's copy, which holds only in-frame ones; the method was immunoSEQ multiplex PCR. The sample carries about 320,000 clones, 14% recorded once. Points from the study as a whole: Shorter TCRB CDR3s, moderately but significantly so, were found in Type 1 diabetes patients in all four CD4+ subsets.

J gave up 5 bases and V 5 bases, and 6 bases lay outside the gene matches. Germline V gene sequence: CDR1 LGHNA, CDR2 YSLEER. The CDR3 runs 14 residues. The clonotype originates from a man aged 25 to 40 in good health. V and J are TRBV4-3 and TRBJ2-5, with 9 bases identical to TRBD1. Material for sequencing was central memory CD4+ T cells from blood. CDR3: CASSSGTGKETQYF. The DNA for the CDR3 is TGCGCCAGCAGCTCTGGGACAGGGAAGGAGACCCAGTACTTC.